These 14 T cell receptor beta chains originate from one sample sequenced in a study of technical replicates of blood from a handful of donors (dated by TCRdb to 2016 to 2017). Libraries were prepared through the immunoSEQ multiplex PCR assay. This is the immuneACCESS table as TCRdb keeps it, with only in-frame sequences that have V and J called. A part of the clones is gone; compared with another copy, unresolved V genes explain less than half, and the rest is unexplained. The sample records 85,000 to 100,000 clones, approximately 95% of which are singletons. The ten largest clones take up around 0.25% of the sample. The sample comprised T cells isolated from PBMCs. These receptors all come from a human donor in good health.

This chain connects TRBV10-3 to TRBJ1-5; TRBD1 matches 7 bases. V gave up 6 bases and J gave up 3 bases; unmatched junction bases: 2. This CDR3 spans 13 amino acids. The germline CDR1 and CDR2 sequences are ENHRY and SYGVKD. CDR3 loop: CAIRGTVNQPQHF. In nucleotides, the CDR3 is TGTGCCATCAGGGGGACAGTCAATCAGCCCCAGCATTTT.

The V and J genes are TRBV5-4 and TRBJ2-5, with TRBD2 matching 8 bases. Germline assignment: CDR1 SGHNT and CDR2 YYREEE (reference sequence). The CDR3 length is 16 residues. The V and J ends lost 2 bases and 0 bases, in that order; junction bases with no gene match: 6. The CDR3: CASSFYSGNYQETQYF. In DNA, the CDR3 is TGTGCCAGCAGCTTTTATAGCGGGAATTACCAAGAGACCCAGTACTTC.

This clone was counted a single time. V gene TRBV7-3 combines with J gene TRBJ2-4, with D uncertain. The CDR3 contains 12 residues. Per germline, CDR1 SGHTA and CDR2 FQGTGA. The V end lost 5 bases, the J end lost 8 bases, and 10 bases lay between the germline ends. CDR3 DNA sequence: TGTGCCAGCAGCCTCCTCGGTGACATTCAGTACTTC. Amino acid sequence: CASSLLGDIQYF. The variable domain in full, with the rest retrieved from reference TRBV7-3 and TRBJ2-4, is GAGVSQTPSNKVTEKGKYVELRCDPISGHTALYWYRQSLGQGPEFLIYFQGTGAADDSGLPNDRFFAVRPEGSVSTLKIQRTERGDSAVYLCASSLLGDIQYFGAGTRLSVL.

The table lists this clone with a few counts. This CDR3 is CASSLLTGYEQYF. Here the CDR3 DNA reads TGTGCCAGCAGCTTACTCACCGGCTACGAGCAGTACTTC. The chain carries TRBV7-9 and TRBJ2-7; no clear D. Germline loops: CDR1 SEHNR, CDR2 FQNEAQ (reference sequence). V lost 2 bases, J lost 3 bases, and 8 bases lay in between. This CDR3 contains 13 residues.

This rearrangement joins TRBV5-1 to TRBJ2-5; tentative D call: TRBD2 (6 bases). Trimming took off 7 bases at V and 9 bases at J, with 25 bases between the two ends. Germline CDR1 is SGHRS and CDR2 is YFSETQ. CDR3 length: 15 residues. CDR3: CASFEDYINSCAQYF. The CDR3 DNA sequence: TGCGCCAGCTTCGAGGACTACATAAATTCCTGCGCCCAGTACTTC.

The CDR3 bases are TGTGCCAGCAGTGAAATAGGGGCACCTGAGCAGTTCTTC. Its translation: CASSEIGAPEQFF. The chain recombines TRBV2 with TRBJ2-1, with a weak D call TRBD1 (5 bases). The CDR3 is 13 residues long. CDR1 SNHLY and CDR2 FYNNEI come from the germline V gene. V dropped 2 bases and J dropped 9 bases, with 11 bases sitting between them.

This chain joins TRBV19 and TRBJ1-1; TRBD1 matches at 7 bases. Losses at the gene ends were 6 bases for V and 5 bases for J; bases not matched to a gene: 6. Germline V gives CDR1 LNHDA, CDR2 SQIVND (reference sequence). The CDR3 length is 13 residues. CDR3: CASRVQGPTEAFF. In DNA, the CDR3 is TGTGCCAGTAGGGTACAGGGGCCAACTGAAGCTTTCTTT.

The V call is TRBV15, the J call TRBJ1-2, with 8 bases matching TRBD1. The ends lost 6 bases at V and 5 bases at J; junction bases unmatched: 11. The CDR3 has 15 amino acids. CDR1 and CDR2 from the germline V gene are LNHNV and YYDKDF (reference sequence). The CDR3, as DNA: TGTGCCACCAGACCAGGGGGCCCCGGGAGATATGGCTACACCTTC. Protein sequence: CATRPGGPGRYGYTF.

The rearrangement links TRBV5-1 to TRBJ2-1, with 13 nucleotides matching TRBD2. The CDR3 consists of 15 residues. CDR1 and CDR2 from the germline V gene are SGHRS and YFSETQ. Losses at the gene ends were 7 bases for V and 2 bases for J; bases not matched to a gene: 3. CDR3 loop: CASQGLAGTYNEQFF. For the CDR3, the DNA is TGCGCCAGCCAGGGACTAGCGGGGACCTACAATGAGCAGTTCTTC.

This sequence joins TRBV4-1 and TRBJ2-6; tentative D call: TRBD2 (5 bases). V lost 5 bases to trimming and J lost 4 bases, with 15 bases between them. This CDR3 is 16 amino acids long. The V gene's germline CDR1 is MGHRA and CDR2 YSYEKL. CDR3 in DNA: TGCGCCAGCAGCTCACCCGGGGTTATAGGGGCCAACGTCCTGACTTTC. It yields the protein CASSSPGVIGANVLTF.

CDR3 sequence: CASSSYSRVTLGTDTQYF. The CDR3 DNA is TGCGCCAGCAGCTCGTACTCCAGGGTAACTTTAGGCACAGATACGCAGTATTTT. The J gene is TRBJ2-3, the V gene TRBV5-1; weak D call: TRBD1 (5 bases). Germline V gene data show CDR1 as SGHRS and CDR2 as YFSETQ. V gave up 3 bases and J gave up 1 base, with 21 bases separating them. The CDR3 contains 18 residues.

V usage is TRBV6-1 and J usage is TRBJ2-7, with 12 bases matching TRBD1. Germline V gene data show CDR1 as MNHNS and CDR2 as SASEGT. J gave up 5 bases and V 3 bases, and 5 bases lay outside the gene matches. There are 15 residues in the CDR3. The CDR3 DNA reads TGTGCCAGCAGTGATACCGGGACAGGGGGCAACGAGCAGTACTTC. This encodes CASSDTGTGGNEQYF.

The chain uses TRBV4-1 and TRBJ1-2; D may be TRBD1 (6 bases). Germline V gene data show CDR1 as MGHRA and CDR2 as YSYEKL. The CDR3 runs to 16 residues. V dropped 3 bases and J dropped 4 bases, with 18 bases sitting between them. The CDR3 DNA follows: TGCGCCAGCAGCCATGCTGGACAGTACCCCCTCTATGGCTACACCTTC. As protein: CASSHAGQYPLYGYTF.

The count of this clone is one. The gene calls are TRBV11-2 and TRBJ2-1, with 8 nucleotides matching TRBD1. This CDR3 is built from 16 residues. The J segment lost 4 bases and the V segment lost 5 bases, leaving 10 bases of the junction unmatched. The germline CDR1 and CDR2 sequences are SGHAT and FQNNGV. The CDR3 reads CASSPETGAKYNEQFF. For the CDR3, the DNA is TGTGCCAGCAGCCCAGAGACAGGGGCTAAATACAATGAGCAGTTCTTC.